This entry lists 15 T cell receptor beta chains sequenced from one sample in a study of T cell clonality in common variable immunodeficiency. The assay was immunoSEQ multiplex PCR, and TCRdb's table has in-frame clones only and misses some. The sample was found to contain approximately 46,000 clones, and every one recurs. The specimen was peripheral blood mononuclear cells. The source is a person aged 18-70 years in good health.

This clone was seen at least ten times. Sequencing ends 3 residues short of the CDR3 end; the germline J gene provides the rest. This chain joins TRBV5-1 and TRBJ1-2; the D is unclear. V was shortened by 0 bases and J by 4 bases, with 10 bases between the two germline ends. The CDR3 runs 14 residues. Germline CDR1 SGHRS, CDR2 YFSETQ. The CDR3 DNA, read in part, is TGCGCCAGCAGCTTGGCCCAGGAGGGCTATGGC. Its translation: CASSLAQEGYG. The whole CDR3 sequence is CASSLAQEGYGYTF.

This clone was picked up many times. The read terminates 3 residues ahead of where the CDR3 ends, so the germline J gene completes it. This sequence joins TRBV6-2 or TRBV6-3 and TRBJ1-2; D unresolved. The CDR3 is made up of 13 amino acids. The germline V gene encodes CDR1 MNHEY and CDR2 SVGEGT. Trimming cost V 7 bases and J 4 bases, with 13 bases left between them. Here the CDR3 reads CASNPGESYGYTF. Partial CDR3 DNA: TGTGCCAGCAACCCCGGGGAGAGCTATGGC.

This clone was detected many times. The CDR3 is cut off 3 residues early in the read; its end comes from the germline J gene. The chain joins TRBV30 to TRBJ2-7; tentative D call: TRBD1 (5 bases). The CDR3 sequence is 16 residues long. V lost 4 bases and J lost 2, with 21 bases in between. Per the germline V gene, CDR1 is GTSNPN and CDR2 is SVGIG (reference sequence). CDR3 bases read: TGTGCCTGGAAGAACAAACAGGCCCAAGGGACCTACGAG. Translating it yields CAWKNKQAQGTYE. The CDR3 in its entirety is CAWKNKQAQGTYEQYF.

This clone turned up a few times. The CDR3 extends 3 residues past the end of the read, so its final part is completed from the germline J gene. The chain recombines TRBV18 with TRBJ1-2, with D unclear. CDR3 length: 13 residues. From germline, CDR1 is KGHSH and CDR2 LQKENI. The CDR3: CASSPPLRDDYTF. Incomplete CDR3 DNA: TGTGCCAGCTCACCACCGTTGCGGGATGAC.

This clone was recorded at least ten times. The read is 3 residues too short to cover the CDR3 end, so that end is filled in from the germline J gene. The chain couples TRBV6-2 or TRBV6-3 to TRBJ1-5, with a weak D call TRBD1 (6 bases). The length of the CDR3 is 15 residues. Trimming pared 2 bases from V and 7 bases from J, leaving 15 bases between. Germline lookup yields CDR1 MNHEY and CDR2 SVGEGT. CDR3 residues: CASSYTPVQGQPQHF. The sequenced part of the CDR3 DNA is TGTGCCAGCAGTTACACCCCAGTACAGGGACAGCCC.

This clone has a count of ten or more. The read falls 3 residues short of the CDR3 end, and the missing part is taken from the germline J gene. V gene TRBV19 combines with J gene TRBJ2-6; 7 nucleotides line up with TRBD1. Germline trimming cut 7 bases from V and 0 bases from J; bases unmatched to any gene: 3. This CDR3 comprises 15 residues. CDR1 and CDR2 from the germline V gene are LNHDA and SQIVND (reference sequence). The CDR3 sequence: CASIAGGSGANVLTF. Partial CDR3 DNA: TGTGCCAGTATAGCAGGGGGCTCTGGGGCCAACGTC.

Ten or more counts support this clone. The DNA ends 3 residues before the CDR3 does, and the rest of the CDR3 is filled in from the germline J gene. The gene calls are TRBV20-1 and TRBJ2-5; 8 nucleotides align to TRBD2. Germline values: CDR1 DFQATT, CDR2 SNEGSKA (reference sequence). The CDR3 length is 14 residues. Trimming removed 0 bases from V and 2 bases from J; junction bases left unmatched: 2. The sequenced CDR3 bases are TGCAGTGCTAGAGAGGGCGGGGGGCAAGAGACC. This gives the protein CSAREGGGQET. The entire CDR3 sequence reads CSAREGGGQETQYF.

This clone showed up many times. The DNA ends 3 residues before the CDR3 does, and the rest of the CDR3 is filled in from the germline J gene. This rearrangement joins TRBV5-1 to TRBJ2-7; maybe TRBD1 (6 bases). The germline V and J ends were trimmed by 5 bases and 6 bases, with 15 bases remaining between them. The CDR3 consists of 13 residues. Per the germline V gene, CDR1 is SGHRS and CDR2 is YFSETQ. The DNA read from the CDR3 is TGCGCCAGCAGTTTAACAGGGTCGCGCGAG. Its protein is CASSLTGSRE. The CDR3 reads in full as CASSLTGSREQYF.

This clone was detected many times. CDR3 DNA (partial): TGCAGTGCTCTACCAGGAGGGGTGTATGGC. Translating it yields CSALPGGVYG. The full CDR3 sequence reads CSALPGGVYGYTF. The chain recombines TRBV20-1 with TRBJ1-2, with D tentatively TRBD1 (5 bases). The read comes to an end 3 residues before the CDR3 does, leaving the germline J gene to fill in the end. From germline, CDR1 is DFQATT and CDR2 SNEGSKA (reference sequence). The CDR3 sequence is 13 residues long. Deletions cut 5 bases from V and 5 bases from J, with 15 bases between.

There are many counts of this clone. The read terminates 3 residues before the CDR3 end, so the remaining end is supplied by the germline J gene. The rearrangement uses TRBV18 and TRBJ2-1; D not resolved. CDR1 is KGHSH, CDR2 LQKENI, per germline. CDR3 length equals 12 residues. The ends were cut back, 4 bases at V and 6 bases at J, with 7 bases in the middle. The CDR3 bases that were read are TGTGCCAGCTCACTGGTCGGCAATGAG. Protein: CASSLVGNE. The whole CDR3 is CASSLVGNEQFF.

A few counts support this clone. The CDR3 end lies 3 residues beyond the end of the read and is filled in from the germline J gene. The rearrangement uses TRBV7-9 and TRBJ2-4; possibly TRBD1 for D (5 bases). This CDR3 has 14 amino acids. The germline V gene encodes CDR1 SEHNR and CDR2 FQNEAQ (reference sequence). CDR3: CASSPGHLNYGQYF. The part of the CDR3 DNA that was read is TGTGCCAGCAGCCCCGGACACCTAAACTATGGT.

This clone was seen ten or more times. The sequenced fragment ends 3 residues before the CDR3 boundary, so the rest is inferred from the germline J gene. This chain joins TRBV7-9 and TRBJ1-6; D perhaps matches TRBD1 (5 bases). V gave up 4 bases and J gave up 9 bases, with 13 bases separating them. The CDR3 consists of 14 residues. Germline V lookup: CDR1 SEHNR, CDR2 FQNEAQ (reference sequence). CDR3 amino acids: CASSWQGESSPLHF. The CDR3 DNA, read in part, is TGTGCCAGCAGCTGGCAGGGCGAGAGTTCACCC.

There are many counts of this clone. The observed sequence ends 3 residues before the CDR3 terminus, with the missing tail filled in from the germline J gene. The chain couples TRBV7-2 to TRBJ1-2; 7 bases fit TRBD1. This CDR3 has 13 residues. CDR1 is SGHTA, CDR2 FQGNSA, per germline. The CDR3 DNA, read in part, is TGTGCCAGCAGCTTTGGAGGGGGCGGCGAC. This encodes CASSFGGGGD. In full, the CDR3 is CASSFGGGGDYTF. The whole variable domain, filled in from reference TRBV7-2 and TRBJ1-2, reads GAGVSQSPSNKVTEKGKDVELRCDPISGHTALYWYRQSLGQGLEFLIYFQGNSAPDKSGLPSDRFSAERTGGSVSTLTIQRTQQEDSAVYLCASSFGGGGDYTFGSGTRLTVV.

This clone appeared many times. The read ends 3 residues before the CDR3 terminus; that terminus is restored from the germline J gene. This chain uses TRBV30 with TRBJ1-1; 7 positions match TRBD1. Germline CDR1 is GTSNPN and CDR2 is SVGIG (reference sequence). With V trimmed by 4 bases and J by 3 bases, 8 bases remained unmatched. The CDR3 runs to 14 residues. The CDR3 bases that were read are TGTGCCTGGACCCTCGACAGGGTGTACACTGAA. Residues: CAWTLDRVYTE. The complete CDR3 sequence is CAWTLDRVYTEAFF.

The table lists this clone with many counts. The CDR3 extends 3 residues past the end of the read, so its final part is completed from the germline J gene. The gene calls are TRBV30 and TRBJ1-1, with 8 bases lining up with TRBD1. V lost 1 base to trimming and J lost 4 bases; unmatched junction nucleotides: 2. The CDR3 sequence is 13 residues long. Germline V gives CDR1 GTSNPN, CDR2 SVGIG (reference sequence). The CDR3 spells CAWSEQGGTEAFF. CDR3 DNA, as far as it was read: TGTGCCTGGAGTGAACAGGGGGGCACTGAA.